This T cell receptor (beta chain) was sequenced during a study of T cells in Graves' hyperthyroidism and ophthalmopathy. Study results and limitations: Researchers report that a 13 V-J model separated ophthalmopathy from stable hyperthyroidism.

There are 17 residues in the CDR3. Germline loops: CDR1 MDHEN, CDR2 SYDVKM. From RNA transcripts, TCR beta CDR3 regions were amplified. Initially, a first-round RT-PCR of the TCR CDR3 employed the HTBI primer set. TCRdb re-called the multiplex PCR reads through MiXCR, storing one row per CDR3 protein. The table records about 560,000 distinct CDR3 sequences, around 13% of them present only once. On this clonotype: Its antigen is not known.

When ophthalmopathy did not progress within 18 months, Graves' hyperthyroidism was considered stable. Aged 18 to 65, the patients had hyperthyroidism that was newly diagnosed and had lasted under 2 months. Isolation of PBMCs was performed on about 9.9 ml fresh peripheral blood. The sample comprised blood. The gene calls are TRBV28 and TRBJ2-4, with 10 bases matching TRBD2. The TCR comes from a middle-aged woman with Graves' hyperthyroidism. The CDR3 coding sequence is TGTAACAAAGCGGGAGGGCTCCGCCCGCTAGCCAAAAACATTCAGTACTTC. Translating gives CNKAGGLRPLAKNIQYF.